The clone carrying this T cell receptor beta chain was recorded many times. Antigen unknown. The data belong to a study of neurological immune-mediated disorders. General study findings and limits: The most TCR clonal expansion was seen in HTLV-1-associated myelopathy, and the least was seen in multiple sclerosis, which fell below healthy controls.

This CDR3 spans 12 amino acids. Trimming took 6 bases from V and 0 from J, leaving 9 bases between them. CDR1 is SQVTM, CDR2 ANQGSEA, per germline. Noted time point: longitudinal time-point 1 (baseline). The unsorted libraries were generated from a total of 2 million PBMCs, which had been stored in RNAlater at -80 C. The cDNA was generated by 5'RACE with 10-nucleotide random UMIs. Each CDR3 protein is one row after TCRdb ran MiXCR on the 5' RACE reads. The data contain some 68,000 distinct CDR3 sequences, approximately 13% of them singletons. The TCR was taken from a female donor with HTLV-1-associated myelopathy (HAM/TSP). The rearrangement joins TRBV29-1 to TRBJ2-7; D gene ambiguous. Sequenced input: PBMCs. The CDR3 bases are TGCAGCGTCGAAAACGTCTCCTACGAGCAGTACTTC. As protein: CSVENVSYEQYF.